This entry lists 10 T cell receptor beta chains sequenced from one sample in a study of blood T cell repertoires in COVID-19. Only in-frame clones appear in the TCRdb table, and some are missing; sequencing was by immunoSEQ multiplex PCR. The sample shows 40,000 or so clones, roughly 81% of them seen only once. The specimen sequenced was peripheral blood. The receptors come from an older woman with acute or convalescent COVID-19.

The table lists this clone with a few counts. This chain uses TRBV12-3 or TRBV12-4 with TRBJ1-1; D is unclear. This CDR3 contains 12 residues. Trimming took 6 bases from V and 5 from J, leaving 10 bases between them. The CDR3 protein is CASRTGGTEAFF. The CDR3 DNA reads TGTGCCAGCAGGACTGGAGGGACTGAAGCTTTCTTT.

This clone was found a few times. The genes are TRBV7-9 and TRBJ1-5, with D unclear. V was clipped by 5 bases and J by 2 bases, with 13 bases between them. Per germline, CDR1 SEHNR and CDR2 FQNEAQ (reference sequence). The CDR3 sequence is 15 residues long. For the CDR3, the DNA is TGTGCCAGCAGCCTCGGGGTGGAGGGCAATCAGCCCCAGCATTTT. It translates to CASSLGVEGNQPQHF.

The table lists this clone with a few counts. This chain connects TRBV7-3 to TRBJ2-3; 11 nucleotides agree with TRBD2. The germline V gene encodes CDR1 SGHTA and CDR2 FQGTGA. The length of the CDR3 is 18 residues. V lost 0 bases to trimming and J lost 1 base; unmatched junction nucleotides: 6. This CDR3 is CASSLTGLGLAGTDTQYF. In nucleotides, the CDR3 is TGTGCCAGCAGCTTAACAGGATTGGGACTAGCGGGCACAGATACGCAGTATTTT.

The CDR3 sequence: CASTSGNTEAFF. The CDR3 DNA reads as TGTGCCAGCACCTCAGGGAACACTGAAGCTTTCTTT. The V gene is TRBV3-1 (or the pseudogene TRBV3-2), the J gene TRBJ1-1; D gene unclear. The CDR3 extends over 12 amino acids. V lost 7 bases to trimming and J lost 1 base, with 7 bases between them. CDR1 is LGHDT and CDR2 is YNNKEL in the germline V gene (reference sequence).

The chain employs TRBV11-1 and TRBJ1-1; D is ambiguous. Germline lookup yields CDR1 SGHAT and CDR2 FQDESV (reference sequence). The CDR3 runs to 13 residues. The V end lost 0 bases, the J end lost 1 base, and 3 bases lay between the germline ends. This CDR3 is CASSLARNTEAFF. In nucleotides, the CDR3 is TGTGCCAGCAGCTTAGCTCGGAACACTGAAGCTTTCTTT.

This clone was seen a single time. This chain joins TRBV19 and TRBJ1-6; D is ambiguous. CDR3 length: 11 amino acids. CDR1 is LNHDA and CDR2 is SQIVND in the germline V gene (reference sequence). V was clipped by 7 bases and J by 12 bases, with 10 bases between them. CDR3 nucleotides: TGTGCCAGTAAGCTCAATGGACCCCTCCACTTT. Translation: CASKLNGPLHF.

The chain carries TRBV27 and TRBJ1-5; D uncertain. Looked up from germline, CDR1 is MNHEY and CDR2 is SMNVEV (reference sequence). V was clipped by 3 bases and J by 5 bases, with 11 bases between them. The CDR3 runs 14 residues. CDR3 amino acids: CASSFSWRDQPQHF. The CDR3 DNA is TGTGCCAGCAGTTTTAGTTGGCGGGATCAGCCCCAGCATTTT.

This clone appeared once. The chain recombines TRBV4-1 with TRBJ1-5; TRBD1 aligns across 10 bases. The CDR3 length is 14 residues. Germline values: CDR1 MGHRA, CDR2 YSYEKL. J lost 6 bases, V lost 6 bases, and 5 bases had no gene match. CDR3 region: CASRRQGAGQPQHF. CDR3 in DNA: TGCGCCAGCAGAAGACAGGGGGCTGGTCAGCCCCAGCATTTT.

This chain uses TRBV19 with TRBJ2-5; D might be TRBD1 (6 bases). Trimming stripped 4 bases from V and 8 bases from J, with 20 bases between. CDR1 and CDR2 from the germline V gene are LNHDA and SQIVND (reference sequence). The CDR3 has 15 residues. CDR3 DNA sequence: TGTGCCAGTAGTACACAGGGACAATCGCCCCTAACCCAGTACTTC. This encodes CASSTQGQSPLTQYF. The variable domain in full, with the rest retrieved from reference TRBV19 and TRBJ2-5, is DGGITQSPKYLFRKEGQNVTLSCEQNLNHDAMYWYRQDPGQGLRLIYYSQIVNDFQKGDIAEGYSVSREKKESFPLTVTSAQKNPTAFYLCASSTQGQSPLTQYFGPGTRLLVL.

This clone was observed many times. The chain uses TRBV4-1 and TRBJ1-6, with 9 bases matching TRBD1. The V gene end was trimmed by 0 bases and the J gene end by 0 bases; junction bases not matched to a gene: 6. Germline lookup yields CDR1 MGHRA and CDR2 YSYEKL. The CDR3 covers 19 residues. CDR3 amino acids: CASSQDRGTGSSYNSPLHF. The CDR3 bases are TGCGCCAGCAGCCAAGATCGCGGGACAGGGAGCTCCTATAATTCACCCCTCCACTTT.